Below, 7 T cell receptor beta chains from the same sample are listed, as sequenced in a study of neurological immune-mediated disorders. One entry per CDR3 protein results from TCRdb running MiXCR on the 5' RACE reads. The sample lists about 46,000 distinct CDR3 sequences; roughly 2% were seen once. The sample was PBMCs. These receptors came from a woman between 40 and 55 years old with multiple sclerosis.

There are many counts of this clonotype. The chain carries TRBV20-1 and TRBJ1-5; D is unresolved. Per germline, CDR1 DFQATT and CDR2 SNEGSKA (reference sequence). There are 12 residues in the CDR3. Trimming took off 1 base at V and 6 bases at J, with 7 bases between the two ends. The CDR3 here is CSARVGSQPQHF. The CDR3 DNA is TGCAGTGCTAGAGTAGGGAGTCAGCCCCAGCATTTT.

This clonotype was seen ten or more times. The chain employs TRBV5-1 and TRBJ2-1; 14 bases align to TRBD2. V dropped 1 base and J dropped 5; count of bases not matched to a gene: 11. Per germline, CDR1 SGHRS and CDR2 YFSETQ. This CDR3 comprises 19 residues. CDR3 protein: CASSLFAGTSGGQHNEQFF. Written as DNA, the CDR3 is TGCGCCAGCAGCTTGTTCGCCGGGACTAGCGGGGGACAGCACAATGAGCAGTTCTTC. Full variable domain (remainder filled in from reference TRBV5-1 and TRBJ2-1): KAGVTQTPRYLIKTRGQQVTLSCSPISGHRSVSWYQQTPGQGLQFLFEYFSETQRNKGNFPGRFSGRQFSNSRSEMNVSTLELGDSALYLCASSLFAGTSGGQHNEQFFGPGTRLTVL.

This clonotype was counted at least ten times. This chain connects TRBV7-2 to TRBJ2-1; D is unresolved. CDR1 SGHTA and CDR2 FQGNSA come from the germline V gene. This CDR3 has 14 residues. Trimming pared 1 base from V and 7 bases from J, leaving 11 bases between. The CDR3 DNA follows: TGTGCCAGCAGCTTAGGTGTTTTTAGTAATGAGCAGTTCTTC. Residues: CASSLGVFSNEQFF. The variable domain in full, with the rest retrieved from reference TRBV7-2 and TRBJ2-1, is GAGVSQSPSNKVTEKGKDVELRCDPISGHTALYWYRQSLGQGLEFLIYFQGNSAPDKSGLPSDRFSAERTGGSVSTLTIQRTQQEDSAVYLCASSLGVFSNEQFFGPGTRLTVL.

The chain links TRBV5-1 to TRBJ1-3; the D is unclear. The CDR3 loop spans 15 amino acids. V shed 0 bases and J shed 0 bases, with 7 bases lying between them. Germline CDR1 reads SGHRS; CDR2 reads YFSETQ. DNA of the CDR3: TGCGCCAGCAGCTTGGGCGATTACTCTGGAAACACCATATATTTT. Protein sequence: CASSLGDYSGNTIYF.

This clonotype was counted ten times or more. The genes are TRBV20-1 and TRBJ2-6, with D unresolved. V was shortened by 6 bases and J by 3 bases, with 9 bases between the two germline ends. The CDR3 is made up of 13 amino acids. Germline V gene data show CDR1 as DFQATT and CDR2 as SNEGSKA (reference sequence). CDR3 DNA: TGCAGTGCCACGACCCTTGGGGCCAACGTCCTGACTTTC. Its protein product is CSATTLGANVLTF.

This clonotype was seen ten or more times. The chain carries TRBV6-6 and TRBJ2-7; 8 nucleotides agree with TRBD2. Germline-derived CDR1 and CDR2 are MNHNY and SVGAGI (reference sequence). This CDR3 has 13 amino acids. The trim removed 6 bases at V and 11 bases at J, leaving 12 bases unmatched. For the CDR3, the DNA is TGTGCCAGCAGCCGGGGGAGCGGGAGAAGAGAGTACTTC. Its protein product is CASSRGSGRREYF.

This clonotype has at least ten counts. The chain couples TRBV25-1 to TRBJ2-7; D unclear. Germline V gives CDR1 MGHDK, CDR2 SYGVNS. The CDR3 has 11 residues. With 6 bases removed from V and 5 bases from J, the gap between germline ends came to 8 bases. DNA for the CDR3: TGTGCCAGCAGAGACTTCCACGAGCAGTACTTC. It specifies CASRDFHEQYF.